This record covers a single TCR beta chain. The target antigen is unknown. The data were obtained in a study of cytomegalovirus exposure and HLA in healthy donors. The PCR ran on 60 Vbeta and 13 Jbeta primers. Clones were read by immunoSEQ multiplex PCR, and TCRdb kept only the in-frame ones, dropping some. The sample has 130,000 or so clones; more than 60% are singletons. V gave up 0 bases and J gave up 6 bases; unmatched junction bases: 8. CDR3 size: 16 residues. The germline gives CDR1 LGHNA, CDR2 YSLEER. Notes on the study in general: Most subjects had HLA-A and HLA-B alleles reportedly predicted accurately by TCR beta sequences. Some V segments, TRBV6-2 and TRBV6-3 among them, were indistinguishable and were therefore excluded.

The chain uses TRBV4-3 and TRBJ2-3, with 8 bases aligning to TRBD2. Sequencing was carried out using PBMCs. This clonotype was sampled from a woman aged 60 to 75 in good health and CMV-seronegative. CDR3 loop: CASSQEATIAGDTQYF. CDR3 nucleotides: TGCGCCAGCAGCCAAGAGGCTACCATAGCGGGGGATACGCAGTATTTT.